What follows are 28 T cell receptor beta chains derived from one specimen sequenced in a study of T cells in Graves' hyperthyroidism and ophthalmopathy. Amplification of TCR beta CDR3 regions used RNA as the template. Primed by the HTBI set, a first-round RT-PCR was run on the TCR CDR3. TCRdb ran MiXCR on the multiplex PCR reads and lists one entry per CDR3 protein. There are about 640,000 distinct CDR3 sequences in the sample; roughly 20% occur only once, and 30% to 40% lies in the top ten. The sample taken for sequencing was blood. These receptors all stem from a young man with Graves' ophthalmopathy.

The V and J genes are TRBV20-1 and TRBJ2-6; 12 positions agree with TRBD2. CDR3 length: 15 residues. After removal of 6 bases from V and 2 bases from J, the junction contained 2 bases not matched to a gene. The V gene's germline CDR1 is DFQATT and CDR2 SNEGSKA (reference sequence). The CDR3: CSAGLAGTGANVLTF. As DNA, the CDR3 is TGCAGTGCAGGACTAGCGGGAACTGGGGCCAACGTCCTGACTTTC.

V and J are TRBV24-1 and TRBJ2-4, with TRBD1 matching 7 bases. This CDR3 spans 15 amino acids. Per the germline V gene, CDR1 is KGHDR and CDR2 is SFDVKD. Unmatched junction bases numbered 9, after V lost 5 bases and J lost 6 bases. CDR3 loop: CATSGSGTEGNIQYF. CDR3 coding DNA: TGTGCCACCAGTGGCTCCGGGACAGAGGGAAACATTCAGTACTTC.

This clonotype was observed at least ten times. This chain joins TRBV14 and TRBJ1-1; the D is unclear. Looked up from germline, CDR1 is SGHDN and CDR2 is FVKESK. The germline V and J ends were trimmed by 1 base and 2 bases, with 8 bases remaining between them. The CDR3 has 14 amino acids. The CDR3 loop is CASSQGQFNTEAFF. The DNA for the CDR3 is TGTGCCAGCAGCCAAGGGCAGTTCAACACTGAAGCTTTCTTT.

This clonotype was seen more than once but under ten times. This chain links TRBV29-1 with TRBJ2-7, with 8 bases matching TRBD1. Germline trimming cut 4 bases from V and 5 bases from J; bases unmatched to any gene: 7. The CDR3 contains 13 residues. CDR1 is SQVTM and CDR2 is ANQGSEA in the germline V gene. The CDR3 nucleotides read TGCAGCGTTGTGTTACAGGGGGGCGACGAGCAGTACTTC. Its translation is CSVVLQGGDEQYF.

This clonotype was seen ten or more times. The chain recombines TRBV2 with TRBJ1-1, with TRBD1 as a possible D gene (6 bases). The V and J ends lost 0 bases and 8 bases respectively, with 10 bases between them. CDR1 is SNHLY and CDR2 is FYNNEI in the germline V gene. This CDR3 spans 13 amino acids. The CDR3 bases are TGTGCCAGCAGTGAAGCGCGGGGGGCCGAAGCTTTCTTT. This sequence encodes CASSEARGAEAFF.

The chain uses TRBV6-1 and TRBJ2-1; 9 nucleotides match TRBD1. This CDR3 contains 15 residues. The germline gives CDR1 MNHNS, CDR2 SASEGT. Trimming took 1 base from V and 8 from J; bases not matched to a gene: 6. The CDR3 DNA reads TGTGCCAGCAGTGAAGGGACAGGGGCATGGGATGAGCAGTTCTTC. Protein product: CASSEGTGAWDEQFF.

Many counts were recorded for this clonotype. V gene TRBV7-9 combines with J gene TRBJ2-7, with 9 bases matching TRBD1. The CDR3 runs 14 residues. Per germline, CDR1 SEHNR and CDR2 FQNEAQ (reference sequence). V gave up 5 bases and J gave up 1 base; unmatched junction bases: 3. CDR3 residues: CASSTGTGSYEQYF. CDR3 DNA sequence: TGTGCCAGCAGCACCGGGACAGGGTCCTACGAGCAGTACTTC.

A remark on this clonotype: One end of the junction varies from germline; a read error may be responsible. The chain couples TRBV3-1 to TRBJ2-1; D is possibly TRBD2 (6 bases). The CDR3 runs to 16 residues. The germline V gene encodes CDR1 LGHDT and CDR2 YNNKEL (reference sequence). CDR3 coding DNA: TGTGCCGGCAGCCAAGATCGGGTGCTAGCGAAGAATGAGCAGTTCTTC. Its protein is CAGSQDRVLAKNEQFF.

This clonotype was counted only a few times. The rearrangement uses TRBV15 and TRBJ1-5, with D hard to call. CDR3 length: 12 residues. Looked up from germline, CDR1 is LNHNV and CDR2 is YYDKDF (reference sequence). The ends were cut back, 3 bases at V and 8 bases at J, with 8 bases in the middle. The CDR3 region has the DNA TGTGCCACCAGCAGGGGAGGGAAGCCCCAGCATTTT. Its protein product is CATSRGGKPQHF.

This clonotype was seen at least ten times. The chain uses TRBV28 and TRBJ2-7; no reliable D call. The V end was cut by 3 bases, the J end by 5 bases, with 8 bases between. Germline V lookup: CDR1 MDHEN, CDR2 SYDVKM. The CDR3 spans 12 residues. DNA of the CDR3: TGTGCCAGCAGTTTCGAAGGGAACGAGCAGTACTTC. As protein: CASSFEGNEQYF.

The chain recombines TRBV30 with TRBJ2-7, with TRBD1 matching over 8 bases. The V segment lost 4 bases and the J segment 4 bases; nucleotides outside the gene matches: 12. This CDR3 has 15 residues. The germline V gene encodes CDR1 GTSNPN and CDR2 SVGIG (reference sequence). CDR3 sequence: CAWTHGAGGVYEQYF. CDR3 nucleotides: TGTGCCTGGACCCACGGGGCAGGGGGCGTTTACGAGCAGTACTTC. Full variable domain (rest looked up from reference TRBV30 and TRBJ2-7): SQTIHQWPATLVQPVGSPLSLECTVEGTSNPNLYWYRQAAGRGLQLLFYSVGIGQISSEVPQNLSASRPQDRQFILSSKKLLLSDSGFYLCAWTHGAGGVYEQYFGPGTRLTVT.

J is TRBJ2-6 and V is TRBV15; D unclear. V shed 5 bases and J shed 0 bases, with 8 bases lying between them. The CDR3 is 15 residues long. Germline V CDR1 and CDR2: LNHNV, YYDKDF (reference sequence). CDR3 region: CATSPARSGANVLTF. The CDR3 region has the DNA TGTGCCACCAGCCCCGCCCGCTCTGGGGCCAACGTCCTGACTTTC.

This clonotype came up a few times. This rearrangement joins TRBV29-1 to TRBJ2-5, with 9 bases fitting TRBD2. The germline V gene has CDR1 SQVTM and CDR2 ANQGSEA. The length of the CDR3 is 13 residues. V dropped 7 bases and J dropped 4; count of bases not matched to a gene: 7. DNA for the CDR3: TGCAGCGCCCGGGGAGCGGGGGGAGAGACCCAGTACTTC. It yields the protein CSARGAGGETQYF.

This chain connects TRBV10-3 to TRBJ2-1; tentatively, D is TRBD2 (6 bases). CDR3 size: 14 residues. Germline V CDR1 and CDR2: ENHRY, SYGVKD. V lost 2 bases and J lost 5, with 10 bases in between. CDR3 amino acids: CAISEREKNNEQFF. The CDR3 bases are TGTGCCATCAGTGAGCGGGAGAAAAACAATGAGCAGTTCTTC.

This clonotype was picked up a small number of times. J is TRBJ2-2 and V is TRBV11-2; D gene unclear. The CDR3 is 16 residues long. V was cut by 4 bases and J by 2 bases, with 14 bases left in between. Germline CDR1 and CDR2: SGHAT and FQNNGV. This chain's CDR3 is CASSSLVVANTGELFF. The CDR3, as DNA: TGTGCCAGCAGCTCTTTGGTGGTAGCCAACACCGGGGAGCTGTTTTTT.

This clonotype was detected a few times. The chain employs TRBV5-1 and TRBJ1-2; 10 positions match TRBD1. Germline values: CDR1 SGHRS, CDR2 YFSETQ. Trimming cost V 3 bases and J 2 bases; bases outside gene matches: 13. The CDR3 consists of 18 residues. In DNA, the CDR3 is TGCGCCAGCAGCTCATCCTCTATTCCGGGACAGGGGAACTATGGCTACACCTTC. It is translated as CASSSSSIPGQGNYGYTF.

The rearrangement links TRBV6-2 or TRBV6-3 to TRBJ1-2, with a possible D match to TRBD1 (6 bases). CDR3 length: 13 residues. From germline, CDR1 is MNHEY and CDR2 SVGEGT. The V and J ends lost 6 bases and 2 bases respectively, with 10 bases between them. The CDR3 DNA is TGTGCCAGCAGAGGGGGGGGGAACTATGGCTACACCTTC. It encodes CASRGGGNYGYTF.

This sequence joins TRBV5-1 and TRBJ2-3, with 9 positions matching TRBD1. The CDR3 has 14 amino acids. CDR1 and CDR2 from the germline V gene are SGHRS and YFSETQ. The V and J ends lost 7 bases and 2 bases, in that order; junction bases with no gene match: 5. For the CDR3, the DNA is TGCGCCAGCGGCCGACAGGGGGTCACAGATACGCAGTATTTT. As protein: CASGRQGVTDTQYF.

The chain's CDR3 is CASSDRDGTGGEKLFF. The CDR3 region has the DNA TGTGCCAGCTCAGATCGTGACGGGACAGGGGGAGAAAAACTGTTTTTT. The chain links TRBV18 to TRBJ1-4, with 11 bases that match TRBD1. This CDR3 contains 16 residues. Germline CDR1 reads KGHSH; CDR2 reads LQKENI. Trimming removed 5 bases from V and 8 bases from J; junction bases left unmatched: 10.

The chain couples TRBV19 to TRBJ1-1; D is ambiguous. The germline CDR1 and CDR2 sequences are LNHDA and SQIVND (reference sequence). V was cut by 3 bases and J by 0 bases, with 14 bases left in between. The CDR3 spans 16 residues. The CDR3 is CASSILLVGMNTEAFF. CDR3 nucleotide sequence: TGTGCCAGTAGTATCCTCCTCGTTGGAATGAACACTGAAGCTTTCTTT. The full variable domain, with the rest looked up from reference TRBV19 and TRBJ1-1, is DGGITQSPKYLFRKEGQNVTLSCEQNLNHDAMYWYRQDPGQGLRLIYYSQIVNDFQKGDIAEGYSVSREKKESFPLTVTSAQKNPTAFYLCASSILLVGMNTEAFFGQGTRLTVV.

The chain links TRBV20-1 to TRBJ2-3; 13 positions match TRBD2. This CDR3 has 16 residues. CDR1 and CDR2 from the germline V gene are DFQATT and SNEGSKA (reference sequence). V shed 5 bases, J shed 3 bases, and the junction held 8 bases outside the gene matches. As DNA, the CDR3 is TGCAGTGCTTCTGGACTAGCGGGAGTCGGTACAGATACGCAGTATTTT. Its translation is CSASGLAGVGTDTQYF.

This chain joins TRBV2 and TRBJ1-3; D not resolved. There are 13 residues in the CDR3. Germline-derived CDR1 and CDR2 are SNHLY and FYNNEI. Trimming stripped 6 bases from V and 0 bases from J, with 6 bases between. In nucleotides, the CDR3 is TGTGCCAGCAGCAAGGGCTCTGGAAACACCATATATTTT. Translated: CASSKGSGNTIYF.

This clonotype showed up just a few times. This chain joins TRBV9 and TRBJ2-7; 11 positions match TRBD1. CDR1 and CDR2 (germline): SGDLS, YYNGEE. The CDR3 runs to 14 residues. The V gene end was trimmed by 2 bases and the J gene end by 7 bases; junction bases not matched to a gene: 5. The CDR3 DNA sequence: TGTGCCAGCAGCGTGGGACAGGGGGTGCGGGAGCAGTACTTC. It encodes CASSVGQGVREQYF.

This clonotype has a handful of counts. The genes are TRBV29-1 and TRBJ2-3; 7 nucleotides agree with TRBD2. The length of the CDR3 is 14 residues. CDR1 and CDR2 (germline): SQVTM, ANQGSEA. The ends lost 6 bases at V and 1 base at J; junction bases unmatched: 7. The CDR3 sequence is CSVSGTMGTDTQYF. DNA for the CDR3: TGCAGCGTGTCCGGGACTATGGGCACAGATACGCAGTATTTT.

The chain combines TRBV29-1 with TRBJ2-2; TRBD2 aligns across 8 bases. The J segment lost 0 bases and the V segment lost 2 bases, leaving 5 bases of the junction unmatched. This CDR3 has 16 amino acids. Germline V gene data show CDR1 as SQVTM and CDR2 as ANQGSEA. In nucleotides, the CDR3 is TGCAGCGTTGAATTCCGCGGGAGGACGAACACCGGGGAGCTGTTTTTT. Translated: CSVEFRGRTNTGELFF.

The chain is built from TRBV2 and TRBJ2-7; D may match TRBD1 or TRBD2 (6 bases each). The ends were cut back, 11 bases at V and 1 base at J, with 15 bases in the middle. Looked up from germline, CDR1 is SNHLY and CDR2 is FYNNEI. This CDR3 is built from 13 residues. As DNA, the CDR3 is TGTGCCGCATTGGAGGGACAATCCTACGAGCAGTACTTC. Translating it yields CAALEGQSYEQYF.

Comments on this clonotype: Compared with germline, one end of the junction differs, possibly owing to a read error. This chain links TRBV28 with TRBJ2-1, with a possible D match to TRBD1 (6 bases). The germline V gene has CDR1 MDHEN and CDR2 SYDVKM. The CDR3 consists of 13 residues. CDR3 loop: CASSLIQGAVQSF. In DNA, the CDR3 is TGTGCCAGCAGTTTAATACAGGGTGCGGTGCAGTCCTTC.

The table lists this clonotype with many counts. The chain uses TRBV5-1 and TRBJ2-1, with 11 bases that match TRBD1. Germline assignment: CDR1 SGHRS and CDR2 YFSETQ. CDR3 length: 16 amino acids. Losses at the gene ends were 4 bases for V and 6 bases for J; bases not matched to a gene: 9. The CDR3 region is CASSPRTGGGGNEQFF. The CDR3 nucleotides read TGCGCCAGCAGCCCAAGGACAGGGGGCGGGGGCAATGAGCAGTTCTTC. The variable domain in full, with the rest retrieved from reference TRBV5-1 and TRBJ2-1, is KAGVTQTPRYLIKTRGQQVTLSCSPISGHRSVSWYQQTPGQGLQFLFEYFSETQRNKGNFPGRFSGRQFSNSRSEMNVSTLELGDSALYLCASSPRTGGGGNEQFFGPGTRLTVL.